The next 29 T cell receptor beta chains were all read from a single sample in a study of PD-L1 blockade in urothelial cancer (dated by TCRdb to 2016 to 2017). Library method: the immunoSEQ multiplex PCR assay. The table was pulled from immuneACCESS by TCRdb, which kept in-frame rearrangements only. Such tables lose some clones; where checked, under half of the loss comes from unresolved V genes, and the rest has no known cause. The sample records about 74,000 clones, approximately 81% of which are singletons. Clones ranked in the top ten supply around 4.7% of the sample. This specimen consisted of PBMCs, obtained around atezolizumab (anti-PD-L1) treatment. These receptors originate from a man in his 70s with urothelial cancer.

The chain employs TRBV27 and TRBJ1-2; 8 nucleotides line up with TRBD1. The CDR3 sequence is 15 residues long. Germline trimming cut 8 bases from V and 1 base from J; bases unmatched to any gene: 9. The germline V gene encodes CDR1 MNHEY and CDR2 SMNVEV (reference sequence). CDR3 in DNA: TGTGCCAGCCGCGGACAGGGAGCGGTTAACTATGGCTACACCTTC. This gives the protein CASRGQGAVNYGYTF.

The chain employs TRBV9 and TRBJ2-3, with 8 bases matching TRBD2. Losses at the gene ends were 3 bases for V and 5 bases for J; bases not matched to a gene: 14. Germline V gives CDR1 SGDLS, CDR2 YYNGEE. This CDR3 spans 17 amino acids. The CDR3 loop is CASSAGRAAVSLDTQYF. Here the CDR3 DNA reads TGTGCCAGCAGCGCCGGGAGGGCCGCGGTGTCCCTAGATACGCAGTATTTT.

This clone was counted only a few times. The CDR3 DNA follows: TGCGCCAGCAGCTTGGCTCCCGGGAGGGCCCTGAACACCGGGGAGCTGTTTTTT. It translates to CASSLAPGRALNTGELFF. The V and J genes are TRBV5-1 and TRBJ2-2; TRBD2 matches at 8 bases. Germline CDR1 is SGHRS and CDR2 is YFSETQ. V shed 0 bases, J shed 1 base, and the junction held 8 bases outside the gene matches. The CDR3 extends over 18 amino acids.

J is TRBJ1-5 and V is TRBV7-2; D is perhaps TRBD1 (5 bases). The CDR3 covers 13 residues. The V end lost 2 bases, the J end lost 5 bases, and 7 bases lay between the germline ends. CDR1 and CDR2 from the germline V gene are SGHTA and FQGNSA. CDR3 DNA: TGTGCCAGCAGCTTACAGGGTGATCAGCCCCAGCATTTT. Translated: CASSLQGDQPQHF.

The rearrangement joins TRBV11-1 to TRBJ2-3; TRBD2 agrees at 10 bases. Germline CDR1 is SGHAT and CDR2 is FQDESV (reference sequence). CDR3 length equals 15 residues. V trimming: 5 bases; J trimming: 1 base; junction bases outside the gene matches: 3. The CDR3 DNA reads as TGTGCCAGCAGCCAAGCGGGAGGGGGCACAGATACGCAGTATTTT. It encodes CASSQAGGGTDTQYF.

This rearrangement joins TRBV19 to TRBJ1-2, with D hard to call. In germline, CDR1 is LNHDA, CDR2 SQIVND (reference sequence). There are 13 residues in the CDR3. V shed 7 bases and J shed 4 bases, with 13 bases lying between them. DNA of the CDR3: TGTGCCAGTACTCCCGAGGGAGGCTATGGCTACACCTTC. It encodes CASTPEGGYGYTF.

This chain joins TRBV10-2 and TRBJ1-5; a possible D gene is TRBD1 (5 bases). The length of the CDR3 is 18 residues. The germline V gene encodes CDR1 WSHSY and CDR2 SAAADI. V was clipped by 2 bases and J by 6 bases, with 23 bases between them. Here the CDR3 DNA reads TGCGCCAGCAGTGAGACCCACCCTATTACCAGGGCGGCTCAGCCCCAGCATTTT. It translates to CASSETHPITRAAQPQHF.

The chain recombines TRBV4-1 with TRBJ2-5; the match to TRBD2 covers 9 bases. J gave up 4 bases and V 4 bases, and 10 bases lay outside the gene matches. Germline CDR1 reads MGHRA; CDR2 reads YSYEKL. The CDR3 length is 16 residues. The CDR3 DNA sequence: TGCGCCAGCAGCCCCGTCCCTGGGACTAGCCGAGAGACCCAGTACTTC. It encodes CASSPVPGTSRETQYF.

The chain is built from TRBV18 and TRBJ2-7, with TRBD2 matching 14 bases. The CDR3 has 16 amino acids. Germline V gene lookup returns CDR1 KGHSH and CDR2 LQKENI. V was clipped by 4 bases and J by 1 base; unmatched bases: 3. CDR3 in DNA: TGTGCCAGCTCACTCAGACTAGCGGGAGGGTCCTACGAGCAGTACTTC. Amino acids: CASSLRLAGGSYEQYF.

V is TRBV29-1 and J is TRBJ2-2; 11 bases match TRBD2. CDR3 length: 15 residues. Unmatched junction bases numbered 7, after V lost 6 bases and J lost 4 bases. In germline, CDR1 is SQVTM, CDR2 ANQGSEA. The CDR3 nucleotides read TGCAGCGTGGCAACTAGCGGGAGTTTCACCGGGGAGCTGTTTTTT. Translated: CSVATSGSFTGELFF.

The chain recombines TRBV11-2 with TRBJ1-4; a possible D gene is TRBD1 (5 bases). CDR1 is SGHAT, CDR2 FQNNGV, per germline. The CDR3 extends over 19 amino acids. The ends were cut back, 1 base at V and 4 bases at J, with 22 bases in the middle. The CDR3 DNA sequence: TGTGCCAGCAGCTTAGGTACCTCGACAGTCAACCCCCTTAATGAAAAACTGTTTTTT. It encodes CASSLGTSTVNPLNEKLFF.

The genes are TRBV4-1 and TRBJ2-2; 11 bases fit TRBD2. Per the germline V gene, CDR1 is MGHRA and CDR2 is YSYEKL. J was trimmed by 5 bases and V by 3 bases; bases with no gene match: 17. The length of the CDR3 is 20 residues. The CDR3 region has the DNA TGCGCCAGCAGCCACCTGGGACAGAGACCTACTAGCGGGAGAACCGGGGAGCTGTTTTTT. Translating it yields CASSHLGQRPTSGRTGELFF.

This clone was detected only once. This sequence joins TRBV5-1 and TRBJ2-1; 9 bases are shared with TRBD2. This CDR3 contains 14 residues. With 3 bases clipped from V and 5 bases from J, the junction kept 3 bases outside the gene matches. CDR1 and CDR2 (germline): SGHRS, YFSETQ. CDR3 DNA sequence: TGCGCCAGCAGCTCGACTAGCGGAAACAATGAGCAGTTCTTC. It codes for CASSSTSGNNEQFF. The entire variable domain, with the rest obtained from reference TRBV5-1 and TRBJ2-1, is as follows: KAGVTQTPRYLIKTRGQQVTLSCSPISGHRSVSWYQQTPGQGLQFLFEYFSETQRNKGNFPGRFSGRQFSNSRSEMNVSTLELGDSALYLCASSSTSGNNEQFFGPGTRLTVL.

The CDR3 nucleotides read TGTGCCAGCAGTGAATCGGGACTAGCCGTTTACAATGAGCAGTTCTTC. Protein sequence: CASSESGLAVYNEQFF. This chain connects TRBV6-1 to TRBJ2-1, with 9 bases fitting TRBD2. Germline assignment: CDR1 MNHNS and CDR2 SASEGT. CDR3 length: 16 residues. The V and J ends lost 2 bases and 4 bases, in that order; junction bases with no gene match: 6.

The V call is TRBV5-4, the J call TRBJ2-5; 8 nucleotides agree with TRBD1. V shed 4 bases and J 6 bases; nucleotides not matched to a gene: 26. The CDR3 covers 20 residues. Germline CDR1 reads SGHNT; CDR2 reads YYREEE (reference sequence). For the CDR3, the DNA is TGTGCCAGCAGCATGGGGGAGGCGGACAGGGTATGGGGTCTGGGGAAGACCCAGTACTTC. Encoded protein: CASSMGEADRVWGLGKTQYF.

V gene TRBV29-1 combines with J gene TRBJ2-1, with 10 bases identical to TRBD2. Germline CDR1 and CDR2: SQVTM and ANQGSEA. Germline trimming cut 6 bases from V and 7 bases from J; bases unmatched to any gene: 12. CDR3 length equals 15 residues. CDR3 region: CSVREGTSDGNEQFF. DNA of the CDR3: TGCAGCGTCAGGGAAGGGACTAGCGATGGTAATGAGCAGTTCTTC.

The rearrangement links TRBV6-5 to TRBJ1-5, with unresolved D. V gave up 3 bases and J gave up 0 bases, with 6 bases separating them. The CDR3 contains 14 residues. The germline CDR1 and CDR2 sequences are MNHEY and SVGAGI. The CDR3 reads CASSYTYSNQPQHF. The CDR3 nucleotides are TGTGCCAGCAGTTATACCTATAGCAATCAGCCCCAGCATTTT.

CDR3 amino acids: CASSSQRQGRNTIYF. Here the CDR3 DNA reads TGTGCCAGCAGTTCCCAACGACAGGGAAGAAACACCATATATTTT. V usage is TRBV6-5 and J usage is TRBJ1-3, with 7 nucleotides matching TRBD1. The CDR3 covers 15 residues. Germline-derived CDR1 and CDR2 are MNHEY and SVGAGI. The V and J ends lost 4 bases and 5 bases, in that order; junction bases with no gene match: 8.

In regard to this clone: The sample carries other DNA sequences with the same CDR3. The genes are TRBV15 and TRBJ1-5, with TRBD1 as a possible D gene (6 bases). The V end was cut by 0 bases, the J end by 6 bases, with 6 bases between. The CDR3 has 13 amino acids. CDR1 is LNHNV, CDR2 YYDKDF, per germline (reference sequence). The CDR3 loop is CATSRDRGQPQHF. CDR3 nucleotide sequence: TGTGCCACCAGCAGAGACAGGGGTCAGCCCCAGCATTTT.

V and J are TRBV2 and TRBJ2-7; 12 nucleotides agree with TRBD1. The V segment lost 6 bases and the J segment 6 bases; nucleotides outside the gene matches: 18. This CDR3 contains 18 residues. The germline CDR1 and CDR2 sequences are SNHLY and FYNNEI. In nucleotides, the CDR3 is TGTGCCAGCAGGGCCGGGACAGGGGGCTTTGGGGGTGCGGGCGAGCAGTACTTC. As protein: CASRAGTGGFGGAGEQYF.

This rearrangement joins TRBV7-9 to TRBJ2-2, with D perhaps matching TRBD1 (6 bases). CDR1 and CDR2 from the germline V gene are SEHNR and FQNEAQ (reference sequence). V was pared by 5 bases and J by 4 bases, with 14 bases between. CDR3 length equals 15 residues. Written as DNA, the CDR3 is TGTGCCAGCAGCCCCCACAGGGCGTTCACCGGGGAGCTGTTTTTT. Its translation is CASSPHRAFTGELFF. Combining the CDR3 with reference TRBV7-9 and TRBJ2-2 gives the whole variable domain DTGVSQNPRHKITKRGQNVTFRCDPISEHNRLYWYRQTLGQGPEFLTYFQNEAQLEKSRLLSDRFSAERPKGSFSTLEIQRTEQGDSAMYLCASSPHRAFTGELFFGEGSRLTVL.

Worth noting for this clone: Germline is not matched at one junction end, which may reflect a read error. The chain links TRBV19 to TRBJ2-1, with D tentatively TRBD1 (6 bases). Per germline, CDR1 LNHDA and CDR2 SQIVND (reference sequence). The CDR3 totals 13 residues. The CDR3 reads CASHGTLNNERFF. The CDR3 coding sequence is TGTGCCAGCCACGGGACACTTAACAATGAGCGGTTCTTC.

The chain joins TRBV6-1 to TRBJ1-5, with D possibly matching TRBD1 (6 bases). Germline loops: CDR1 MNHNS, CDR2 SASEGT. There are 16 residues in the CDR3. The V end lost 4 bases, the J end lost 0 bases, and 13 bases lay between the germline ends. The CDR3 DNA sequence: TGTGCCAGCAGTGGGTTAGGGACATTTAGCAATCAGCCCCAGCATTTT. As protein: CASSGLGTFSNQPQHF.

This chain links TRBV18 with TRBJ2-7, with D unresolved. This CDR3 spans 16 amino acids. From germline, CDR1 is KGHSH and CDR2 LQKENI. Trimming removed 6 bases from V and 6 bases from J, with 24 bases in between. The CDR3 reads CASSLVGPGISGEQYF. The CDR3 bases are TGTGCCAGCTCGTTAGTCGGCCCCGGTATCTCGGGCGAGCAGTACTTC.

This chain links TRBV7-8 with TRBJ2-5; 7 bases match TRBD1. The V gene's germline CDR1 is SGHVS and CDR2 FQNEAQ. With 0 bases clipped from V and 2 bases from J, the junction kept 3 bases outside the gene matches. CDR3 size: 15 residues. CDR3: CASSLAPGQQETQYF. The CDR3 bases are TGTGCCAGCAGCTTAGCTCCGGGACAGCAAGAGACCCAGTACTTC.

The chain links TRBV27 to TRBJ2-7, with 7 nucleotides matching TRBD2. There are 14 residues in the CDR3. The ends lost 8 bases at V and 2 bases at J; junction bases unmatched: 9. Germline CDR1 is MNHEY and CDR2 is SMNVEV (reference sequence). As DNA, the CDR3 is TGTGCCAGCTGGGGGGGATTGAAGCCCTACGAGCAGTACTTC. It encodes CASWGGLKPYEQYF.

This chain uses TRBV28 with TRBJ1-5; 10 nucleotides match TRBD1. The CDR3 loop spans 15 amino acids. With 6 bases clipped from V and 2 bases from J, the junction kept 4 bases outside the gene matches. Germline V gene data show CDR1 as MDHEN and CDR2 as SYDVKM. The CDR3 region has the DNA TGTGCCAGCAGCACTGGGACAGGGGGCAATCAGCCCCAGCATTTT. Its protein product is CASSTGTGGNQPQHF.

The rearrangement uses TRBV4-1 and TRBJ2-1, with 7 bases aligning to TRBD2. Per the germline V gene, CDR1 is MGHRA and CDR2 is YSYEKL. This CDR3 region has 18 residues. V lost 3 bases to trimming and J lost 0 bases; unmatched junction nucleotides: 11. CDR3 residues: CASSQESTSLSSYNEQFF. DNA of the CDR3: TGCGCCAGCAGCCAGGAATCGACTAGCTTGAGCTCCTACAATGAGCAGTTCTTC.

The chain uses TRBV27 and TRBJ1-4; D is unresolved. The CDR3 loop spans 13 amino acids. Per the germline V gene, CDR1 is MNHEY and CDR2 is SMNVEV (reference sequence). Trimming left V 5 bases short and J 8 bases short, with 12 bases between. As DNA, the CDR3 is TGTGCCAGCAGTCACGGGGTGGACGAAAAACTGTTTTTT. It translates to CASSHGVDEKLFF.